This T cell receptor beta chain was retrieved from a study of T cell responses to AZD1222 COVID-19 vaccine. This table comes from immunoSEQ multiplex PCR, and its TCRdb copy is limited to in-frame clones, with some not included. Among some 70,000 clones listed, 65% to 90% were seen once. The CDR3 runs to 13 residues. V trimming: 2 bases; J trimming: 4 bases; junction bases outside the gene matches: 2. Germline V gene sequence: CDR1 SGHNT, CDR2 YYREEE (reference sequence). The clonotype was recovered from an adult in good health. The gene calls are TRBV5-4 and TRBJ2-5; TRBD1 agrees at 7 bases. Sequences were derived from peripheral blood, sampled on day 0 of AZD1222 vaccination. The CDR3 DNA is TGTGCCAGCAGCTTCGAGGGGGCAGAGACCCAGTACTTC. Its protein is CASSFEGAETQYF.